This T cell receptor beta chain was sequenced for a study of human T cells and chemical hapten exposure. Study results and caveats: TCRs above 1 in 1000 frequency did not change with DPC sensitization.

Total RNA was isolated from whole blood that had not been fractionated. The library labeled individual cDNA molecules by adding unique molecular identifiers to them. In the study's own analysis: About 97,000 TCRs per sample was the median, with a range of roughly 20,000 to 750,000. Each CDR3 protein is one row after TCRdb ran MiXCR on the 5' RACE reads. TCRdb assigned the V and J calls; the authors' analysis was not used. The profile covers 95,000 to 120,000 distinct CDR3 sequences, with approximately 20% appearing a single time and roughly 3.1% taken by the ten largest. This clonotype came up a few times. Antigen unknown. The CDR3 is 13 amino acids. The germline CDR1 and CDR2 sequences are DFQATT and SNEGSKA (reference sequence). Trimming left V 1 base short and J 4 bases short, with 8 bases between.

The chain joins TRBV20-1 to TRBJ1-5; the D is unclear. This sequence originates from a human donor in good health. CDR3 sequence: CSARGTENQPQHF. CDR3 nucleotides: TGCAGTGCTAGAGGGACCGAGAATCAGCCCCAGCATTTT.